This is a list of T cell receptor beta chains from one sample in a study of T cells in Graves' hyperthyroidism and ophthalmopathy. Using its own MiXCR run on the multiplex PCR reads, TCRdb lists one record per CDR3 protein. The sample carries more than 500,000 distinct CDR3 sequences, under 20% recorded once. Sequencing was performed on blood. The receptors originated from a woman under 40 with Graves' hyperthyroidism. The CDR3 runs from the conserved cysteine through the conserved F or W. The D gene is left open where the match is weak. Size tells how often a clone was seen (once, few, many) or the class of an expanded clone, and some rows leave it out.

TRBV6-1,many,TRBD2,TRBJ2-5,CASSRTSGETQYF,TGTGCCAGCAGTCGGACTAGCGGAGAGACCCAGTACTTC
TRBV28,NA,TRBD1,TRBJ1-6,CASSTTGKISPLHF,TGTGCCAGCAGCACGACAGGGAAAATCTCACCCCTCCACTTT
TRBV3-1,NA,TRBD2,TRBJ2-7,CASSPGLAGGGQYF,TGTGCCAGCAGCCCCGGACTAGCGGGAGGAGGGCAGTACTTC
TRBV6-1,NA,TRBD2,TRBJ2-7,CASSRSTSGSDEQYF,TGTGCCAGCAGCCGATCGACTAGCGGGAGCGACGAGCAGTACTTC
TRBV29-1,NA,NA,TRBJ2-5,CSVVRVSAQETQYF,TGCAGCGTTGTAAGGGTTAGCGCCCAAGAGACCCAGTACTTC
TRBV12-3/TRBV12-4,many,NA,TRBJ2-7,CASSLQGGITYEQYF,TGTGCCAGCAGTCTCCAGGGGGGTATTACCTACGAGCAGTACTTC
TRBV29-1,NA,NA,TRBJ1-2,CSVKYGTYGYTF,TGCAGCGTTAAGTACGGGACTTATGGCTACACCTTC
TRBV19,NA,NA,TRBJ1-2,CASSIVGTYVYGYTF,TGTGCCAGTAGTATAGTTGGGACATACGTCTATGGCTACACCTTC
TRBV5-1,many,NA,TRBJ2-7,CASSLHGSNSYEQYF,TGCGCCAGCAGCCTGCACGGGTCCAACTCGTACGAGCAGTACTTC
TRBV30,many,TRBD2,TRBJ2-1,CAWMELATATEQFF,TGTGCCTGGATGGAACTAGCGACCGCAACCGAGCAGTTCTTC
TRBV7-3,few,NA,TRBJ2-7,CASSLDGGLGEQYF,TGTGCCAGCAGCTTAGACGGGGGCCTCGGCGAGCAGTACTTC
TRBV5-6,many,TRBD2,TRBJ2-7,CASSSGLVGEQYF,TGTGCCAGCAGTTCGGGACTAGTTGGCGAGCAGTACTTC
TRBV18,NA,NA,TRBJ1-3,CASSPSNARSGNTIYF,TGTGCCAGCTCACCTTCCAATGCCAGGAGCGGGAACACCATATATTTT
TRBV14,NA,NA,TRBJ1-1,CASNRLSNTEAFF,TGTGCCAGCAACCGCCTATCGAACACTGAAGCTTTCTTT
TRBV20-1,few,NA,TRBJ1-5,CSASQINRFNQPRHF,TGCAGTGCTAGCCAAATTAACAGGTTTAATCAGCCCCGGCATTTT
TRBV9,few,NA,TRBJ1-6,CASSVGGKGNSPLHF,TGTGCCAGCAGCGTAGGAGGCAAAGGGAATTCACCCCTCCACTTT
TRBV3-1,many,TRBD2,TRBJ2-3,CASSQLSGSFPDTQYF,TGTGCCAGCAGCCAACTAAGCGGGAGTTTCCCAGATACGCAGTATTTT
TRBV28,NA,TRBD2,TRBJ2-1,CASSYTSGKDEQFF,TGTGCCAGCAGTTACACTAGCGGGAAGGATGAGCAGTTCTTC
TRBV12-3/TRBV12-4,few,TRBD1,TRBJ1-5,CASSGTGFVNQPQHF,TGTGCCAGCAGCGGGACAGGGTTTGTCAATCAGCCCCAGCATTTT
TRBV5-7,NA,NA,TRBJ1-6,CASTWVAGLWNSPLHF,TGTGCCAGCACCTGGGTAGCAGGTTTATGGAATTCACCCCTCCACTTT
TRBV4-1,NA,NA,TRBJ2-1,CASSQVSGASYNEQFF,TGCGCCAGCAGCCAAGTATCGGGGGCCTCCTACAATGAGCAGTTCTTC
TRBV20-1,once,NA,TRBJ1-6,CSARDPSMRGVFGSPLHF,TGCAGTGCTAGAGATCCCTCTATGCGGGGGGTTTTCGGTTCACCCCTCCACTTT
TRBV12-3/TRBV12-4,many,NA,TRBJ1-2,CASTGEGITYGYTF,TGTGCCAGCACCGGTGAGGGCATAACCTATGGCTACACCTTC
TRBV19,few,NA,TRBJ2-7,CASSMYRGSYEQYF,TGTGCCAGTAGTATGTATCGGGGCTCCTACGAGCAGTACTTC